This passage covers 20 T cell receptor beta chains from one sample sequenced in a study of blood T cell repertoires in COVID-19. Assay used: immunoSEQ multiplex PCR; TCRdb lists only in-frame clones, some missing. The sample gives fewer than 100,000 clones, 85% to 90% of which show up once; 17% is in the top ten. The sample taken for sequencing was peripheral blood. The receptor set was obtained from a man aged 80 or over in a cohort sampled during active COVID-19.

This rearrangement joins TRBV5-1 to TRBJ2-7, with D tentatively TRBD2 (6 bases). Germline CDR1 and CDR2: SGHRS and YFSETQ. The CDR3 consists of 14 residues. Trimming took off 3 bases at V and 4 bases at J, with 14 bases between the two ends. CDR3 protein: CASSSDTAGYEQYF. CDR3 coding DNA: TGCGCCAGCAGCTCCGACACGGCGGGGTACGAGCAGTACTTC.

The chain carries TRBV6-4 and TRBJ1-1; TRBD1 matches 7 bases. J was trimmed by 4 bases and V by 5 bases; bases with no gene match: 4. This CDR3 spans 13 amino acids. Germline lookup yields CDR1 MRHNA and CDR2 SNTAGT. This chain's CDR3 is CASSRDSFTEAFF. CDR3 sequence (DNA): TGTGCCAGCAGTCGGGACAGTTTCACTGAAGCTTTCTTT.

The chain is built from TRBV9 and TRBJ2-7; weak D call: TRBD2 (5 bases). Germline lookup yields CDR1 SGDLS and CDR2 YYNGEE. This CDR3 is 14 amino acids long. The V gene lost 4 bases and the J gene lost 5 bases, with 16 bases spanning the gap. CDR3 amino acids: CASSRGSPTHEQYF. In DNA form, the CDR3 reads TGTGCCAGCAGCCGGGGATCGCCCACTCACGAGCAGTACTTC.

This chain joins TRBV29-1 and TRBJ2-3; D is possibly TRBD2 (5 bases). The germline V gene encodes CDR1 SQVTM and CDR2 ANQGSEA. V lost 7 bases and J lost 0, with 8 bases in between. The CDR3 covers 12 residues. CDR3 sequence reads: CSAAASTDTQYF. CDR3 coding DNA: TGCAGCGCAGCGGCCAGCACAGATACGCAGTATTTT.

This clone was found once. The rearrangement links TRBV9 to TRBJ2-5; TRBD2 agrees at 11 bases. Per germline, CDR1 SGDLS and CDR2 YYNGEE. This CDR3 has 17 residues. After removal of 4 bases from V and 2 bases from J, the junction contained 10 bases not matched to a gene. CDR3 region: CASSPRTSGGDQETQYF. The CDR3 region has the DNA TGTGCCAGCAGCCCCCGCACTAGCGGGGGAGATCAAGAGACCCAGTACTTC.

This sequence joins TRBV7-2 and TRBJ2-5; 14 bases are a match to TRBD2. This CDR3 is 16 amino acids long. With V trimmed by 3 bases and J by 5 bases, 5 bases remained unmatched. Germline CDR1 and CDR2: SGHTA and FQGNSA. CDR3 coding DNA: TGTGCCAGCAGCTTGACTAGCGGGGGGGCCTGGGAGACCCAGTACTTC. It yields the protein CASSLTSGGAWETQYF.

The chain carries TRBV10-3 and TRBJ2-2, with D uncertain. From germline, CDR1 is ENHRY and CDR2 SYGVKD. V lost 2 bases and J 4 bases, leaving 8 bases between the germline ends. The CDR3 loop spans 14 amino acids. The CDR3 region has the DNA TGTGCCATCAGTGAGCCGGTTTCCACCGGGGAGCTGTTTTTT. As protein: CAISEPVSTGELFF.

For the CDR3, the DNA is TGTGCCATCAGTGCGGGCGGGGGGTCCGATGGAAAACTGTTTTTT. It specifies CAISAGGGSDGKLFF. The chain links TRBV10-3 to TRBJ1-4, with D perhaps TRBD1 (5 bases). V gave up 4 bases and J gave up 10 bases, with 19 bases separating them. Per the germline V gene, CDR1 is ENHRY and CDR2 is SYGVKD. The CDR3 has 15 residues.

The chain joins TRBV3-1 (or the pseudogene TRBV3-2) to TRBJ1-1; a weak D match, TRBD1 (6 bases). Germline V CDR1 and CDR2: LGHDT, YNNKEL (reference sequence). With 3 bases removed from V and 6 bases from J, the gap between germline ends came to 14 bases. The CDR3 length is 14 residues. CDR3 nucleotide sequence: TGTGCCAGCAGCCAGGGCGGGGGCCCCTCTGAAGCTTTCTTT. Residues: CASSQGGGPSEAFF.

The chain combines TRBV5-6 with TRBJ1-1; no definite D call. CDR1 and CDR2 (germline): SGHDT, YYEEEE. Trimming pared 3 bases from V and 6 bases from J, leaving 12 bases between. The CDR3 consists of 13 residues. The CDR3 region has the DNA TGTGCCAGCAGCTCCGATGCGGGTGCTGAAGCTTTCTTT. It encodes CASSSDAGAEAFF.

The J gene is TRBJ2-1, the V gene TRBV5-1, with D tentatively TRBD2 (6 bases). This CDR3 is built from 16 residues. CDR1 and CDR2 from the germline V gene are SGHRS and YFSETQ. V dropped 0 bases and J dropped 3 bases, with 13 bases sitting between them. CDR3 sequence reads: CASSLVSGDIYNEQFF. The DNA of the CDR3 is TGCGCCAGCAGCTTGGTATCGGGGGATATCTACAATGAGCAGTTCTTC. The full variable domain, in which reference TRBV5-1 and TRBJ2-1 provide the parts outside the CDR3, is KAGVTQTPRYLIKTRGQQVTLSCSPISGHRSVSWYQQTPGQGLQFLFEYFSETQRNKGNFPGRFSGRQFSNSRSEMNVSTLELGDSALYLCASSLVSGDIYNEQFFGPGTRLTVL.

The genes are TRBV7-8 and TRBJ2-5; TRBD2 agrees at 7 bases. Germline V gene data show CDR1 as SGHVS and CDR2 as FQNEAQ. Unmatched junction bases numbered 5, after V lost 4 bases and J lost 0 bases. The CDR3 length is 15 residues. CDR3 amino acids: CASSSVGGYQETQYF. The DNA of the CDR3 is TGTGCCAGCAGCTCCGTGGGGGGGTACCAAGAGACCCAGTACTTC.

In this sample, this clone turned up once. The chain joins TRBV3-1 (or the pseudogene TRBV3-2) to TRBJ1-1, with D unresolved. In germline, CDR1 is LGHDT, CDR2 YNNKEL (reference sequence). The CDR3 covers 13 residues. The ends were cut back, 8 bases at V and 1 base at J, with 11 bases in the middle. The CDR3 loop is CASATAGNTEAFF. The CDR3 bases are TGTGCCAGCGCAACGGCAGGGAACACTGAAGCTTTCTTT.

This clone has more than one count but fewer than ten. V is TRBV2 and J is TRBJ1-1, with TRBD1 matching over 8 bases. The length of the CDR3 is 13 residues. Per the germline V gene, CDR1 is SNHLY and CDR2 is FYNNEI. The V gene end was trimmed by 7 bases and the J gene end by 1 base; junction bases not matched to a gene: 2. The CDR3 protein is CASKGQGNTEAFF. CDR3 nucleotides: TGTGCCAGCAAAGGACAGGGGAACACTGAAGCTTTCTTT.

CDR3 coding DNA: TGTGCCAGCAGCCTCATATCAGGGTATAATTCACCCCTCCACTTT. Translated, it gives CASSLISGYNSPLHF. The chain links TRBV3-1 (or the pseudogene TRBV3-2) to TRBJ1-6; D possibly corresponds to TRBD1 (5 bases). The CDR3 extends over 15 amino acids. Trimming removed 4 bases from V and 4 bases from J, with 11 bases in between. Looked up from germline, CDR1 is LGHDT and CDR2 is YNNKEL (reference sequence).

The CDR3 DNA follows: TGTGCCAGCAGCCCGCCAGGGGGATATAACTATGGCTACACCTTC. Encoded protein: CASSPPGGYNYGYTF. This rearrangement joins TRBV9 to TRBJ1-2; 7 positions agree with TRBD1. There are 15 residues in the CDR3. Germline V lookup: CDR1 SGDLS, CDR2 YYNGEE. The trim removed 4 bases at V and 1 base at J, leaving 7 bases unmatched.

V usage is TRBV6-5 and J usage is TRBJ1-1; D unresolved. This CDR3 spans 13 amino acids. Looked up from germline, CDR1 is MNHEY and CDR2 is SVGAGI. V was cut by 6 bases and J by 0 bases, with 8 bases left in between. The CDR3 DNA is TGTGCCAGCAGCCTGGAGATGAACACTGAAGCTTTCTTT. Its protein product is CASSLEMNTEAFF.

The chain uses TRBV5-8 and TRBJ1-6; TRBD1 is a possible D gene (6 bases). With 5 bases removed from V and 7 bases from J, the gap between germline ends came to 13 bases. CDR1 and CDR2 (germline): SGHTS, YDEGEE. This CDR3 comprises 14 residues. The chain's CDR3 is CASRPDRLNSPLHF. CDR3 coding DNA: TGTGCCAGCAGACCCGACAGGTTAAATTCACCCCTCCACTTT.

V and J are TRBV7-9 and TRBJ2-7; TRBD1 agrees at 12 bases. The V segment lost 5 bases and the J segment 5 bases; nucleotides outside the gene matches: 4. This CDR3 has 14 residues. The germline V gene has CDR1 SEHNR and CDR2 FQNEAQ (reference sequence). The CDR3 protein is CASSPGQGAHEQYF. CDR3 nucleotides: TGTGCCAGCAGCCCGGGACAGGGGGCCCACGAGCAGTACTTC. Complete variable domain (other parts from reference TRBV7-9 and TRBJ2-7): DTGVSQNPRHKITKRGQNVTFRCDPISEHNRLYWYRQTLGQGPEFLTYFQNEAQLEKSRLLSDRFSAERPKGSFSTLEIQRTEQGDSAMYLCASSPGQGAHEQYFGPGTRLTVT.

The J gene is TRBJ1-1, the V gene TRBV7-6, with unresolved D. Germline lookup yields CDR1 SGHVS and CDR2 FNYEAQ. Trimming pared 1 base from V and 1 base from J, leaving 7 bases between. This CDR3 is built from 14 residues. The CDR3 DNA reads as TGTGCCAGCAGCTTAGGTACATCGAACACTGAAGCTTTCTTT. Translating gives CASSLGTSNTEAFF.